This entry concerns a single T cell receptor (beta chain). Germline CDR1 is SEHNR and CDR2 is FQNEAQ (reference sequence). V was clipped by 5 bases and J by 4 bases; unmatched bases: 10. The CDR3 loop spans 15 amino acids. The data stem from a study of blood T cell repertoires in COVID-19. Across the study: The United States, Italy and Spain provided the acute and convalescent COVID-19 samples. From T cells, B-cell-depleted T cells, or PBMCs came the material, which was cDNA or gDNA.

In the original processing: Quantification of nucleated cells was approximated via reference gene primer amplification. Measured with immunoSEQ multiplex PCR; TCRdb has only the in-frame clones, and not every one. The V and J calls and the clone size are those of that table, but D and trimming were determined from the DNA. The sample lists over 110,000 clones, about 91% occurring once. The clonotype was recovered from a human donor in a cohort sampled during active COVID-19. The rearrangement uses TRBV7-9 and TRBJ1-1; 7 nucleotides agree with TRBD1. Sequences were obtained from peripheral blood. The CDR3 sequence is CASSLRQGMFTEAFF. The DNA of the CDR3 is TGTGCCAGCAGCCTTAGACAGGGTATGTTCACTGAAGCTTTCTTT.